The 32 T cell receptor beta chains listed next were all sequenced from one sample in a study of T-cell memory formation after mild COVID-19. One entry per CDR3 protein results from TCRdb running MiXCR on the 5' RACE reads. This table has around 370,000 distinct CDR3 sequences, roughly 21% appearing once. The specimen was PBMCs or a T cell subset sorted from them (not recorded which). The source is an adult woman who had mild COVID-19 (a few samples of this study predate the infection). Cell type and time point are not known.

This clonotype was seen a handful of times. V is TRBV10-3 and J is TRBJ1-1, with 9 bases lining up with TRBD1. V shed 0 bases and J 4 bases; nucleotides not matched to a gene: 3. Germline V lookup: CDR1 ENHRY, CDR2 SYGVKD. There are 15 residues in the CDR3. The CDR3 sequence is CAISESGQGRTEAFF. Here the CDR3 DNA reads TGTGCCATCAGTGAGTCTGGACAGGGGCGCACTGAAGCTTTCTTT.

The chain employs TRBV6-2 or TRBV6-3 and TRBJ2-7, with D possibly matching TRBD1 (5 bases). The CDR3 extends over 18 amino acids. Trimming stripped 4 bases from V and 5 bases from J, with 27 bases between. CDR1 MNHEY and CDR2 SVGEGT come from the germline V gene. CDR3 in amino acids: CASSLDLLGHAGIHEQYF. The CDR3 DNA reads as TGTGCCAGCAGTTTAGACCTACTGGGGCATGCAGGGATCCACGAGCAGTACTTC.

This clonotype was counted only a few times. This rearrangement joins TRBV12-3 or TRBV12-4 to TRBJ1-1; D is possibly TRBD1 (5 bases). V gave up 2 bases and J gave up 0 bases, with 10 bases separating them. The CDR3 extends over 15 amino acids. The CDR3 nucleotides read TGTGCCAGCAGTTTAATAAGGGGTTTGAACACTGAAGCTTTCTTT. It yields the protein CASSLIRGLNTEAFF.

This clonotype turned up a few times. V is TRBV11-1 and J is TRBJ2-6; weak D call: TRBD2 (5 bases). V was clipped by 3 bases and J by 0 bases, with 6 bases between them. This CDR3 is built from 15 residues. Per the germline V gene, CDR1 is SGHAT and CDR2 is FQDESV (reference sequence). The CDR3: CASSFGSSGANVLTF. The CDR3 DNA reads TGTGCCAGCAGCTTTGGGAGCTCTGGGGCCAACGTCCTGACTTTC.

This chain joins TRBV4-1 and TRBJ1-4; weak D call: TRBD1 (5 bases). Trimming left V 3 bases short and J 3 bases short, with 11 bases between. CDR1 MGHRA and CDR2 YSYEKL come from the germline V gene. The CDR3 runs 15 residues. This chain's CDR3 is CASSQLGGSNEKLFF. The CDR3 bases are TGCGCCAGCAGCCAGCTCGGGGGTTCTAATGAAAAACTGTTTTTT.

V gene TRBV3-1 combines with J gene TRBJ2-2; unclear D gene. V lost 7 bases to trimming and J lost 2 bases, with 11 bases between them. Per germline, CDR1 LGHDT and CDR2 YNNKEL (reference sequence). The CDR3 has 14 amino acids. CDR3 coding DNA: TGTGCCAGCACCCCCCAGTCCAACACCGGGGAGCTGTTTTTT. Protein: CASTPQSNTGELFF.

This clonotype has a count of ten or more. CDR3 residues: CSVPAGATNEKLFF. CDR3 bases: TGCAGCGTTCCCGCCGGGGCCACTAATGAAAAACTGTTTTTT. The J gene is TRBJ1-4, the V gene TRBV29-1, with a tentative D call TRBD1 (5 bases). The germline V and J ends were trimmed by 5 bases and 2 bases, with 12 bases remaining between them. The CDR3 loop spans 14 amino acids. Germline V gene sequence: CDR1 SQVTM, CDR2 ANQGSEA.

This clonotype was seen many times. The rearrangement uses TRBV7-2 and TRBJ2-7; 7 nucleotides match TRBD2. Trimming at V came to 4 bases and at J to 2 bases, leaving 14 bases not matched to a gene. From germline, CDR1 is SGHTA and CDR2 FQGNSA. This CDR3 has 17 residues. The CDR3 DNA sequence: TGTGCCAGCAGCTCCCCGTTTGCGGGAGCTGGGGCCTACGAGCAGTACTTC. It codes for CASSSPFAGAGAYEQYF.

There are a few counts of this clonotype. The chain couples TRBV20-1 to TRBJ2-4; TRBD2 matches at 11 bases. This CDR3 has 17 amino acids. Per the germline V gene, CDR1 is DFQATT and CDR2 is SNEGSKA (reference sequence). Trimming cost V 0 bases and J 3 bases; bases outside gene matches: 7. The CDR3 DNA reads TGCAGTGCTAGAGAACCTAGCGGGGGGAGTGGCAAAAACATTCAGTACTTC. This encodes CSAREPSGGSGKNIQYF.

The chain is built from TRBV19 and TRBJ2-1; D might be TRBD2 (5 bases). The V gene's germline CDR1 is LNHDA and CDR2 SQIVND (reference sequence). The CDR3 runs to 23 residues. Trimming took off 4 bases at V and 2 bases at J, with 36 bases between the two ends. CDR3 coding DNA: TGTGCCAGTAGTACAGCTCTGCCCATCAGGCTAGGAGGACGCAGAATCACCTACAATGAGCAGTTCTTC. Amino acid sequence: CASSTALPIRLGGRRITYNEQFF.

This clonotype was found once. The chain combines TRBV6-1 with TRBJ1-2, with TRBD1 matching 7 bases. J lost 8 bases, V lost 1 base, and 13 bases had no gene match. Germline values: CDR1 MNHNS, CDR2 SASEGT. The CDR3 consists of 16 residues. For the CDR3, the DNA is TGTGCCAGCAGTGAAGGACAGGGTTCGCCATTACTCGGCTACACCTTC. Translation gives CASSEGQGSPLLGYTF.

The J gene is TRBJ1-1, the V gene TRBV29-1, with no clear D. The V gene lost 0 bases and the J gene lost 2 bases, with 7 bases spanning the gap. This CDR3 contains 13 residues. The germline V gene has CDR1 SQVTM and CDR2 ANQGSEA. CDR3 sequence reads: CSVEDSGNTEAFF. DNA of the CDR3: TGCAGCGTTGAAGATTCCGGAAACACTGAAGCTTTCTTT. Variable domain in full (rest from reference TRBV29-1 and TRBJ1-1): SAVISQKPSRDICQRGTSLTIQCQVDSQVTMMFWYRQQPGQSLTLIATANQGSEATYESGFVIDKFPISRPNLTFSTLTVSNMSPEDSSIYLCSVEDSGNTEAFFGQGTRLTVV.

V usage is TRBV7-3 and J usage is TRBJ2-7; D is unclear. The CDR3 is 15 residues long. Germline V gene lookup returns CDR1 SGHTA and CDR2 FQGTGA. V lost 0 bases to trimming and J lost 6 bases, with 15 bases between them. The CDR3 loop is CASSLTPGSASEQYF. As DNA, the CDR3 is TGTGCCAGCAGCTTAACGCCCGGCAGCGCCAGCGAGCAGTACTTC.

Ten or more counts support this clonotype. V and J are TRBV24-1 and TRBJ2-1; D may correspond to TRBD1 or TRBD2 (5 bases each). The CDR3 contains 16 residues. CDR1 and CDR2 from the germline V gene are KGHDR and SFDVKD. V was shortened by 4 bases and J by 9 bases, with 21 bases between the two germline ends. Here the CDR3 reads CATSEARGARDSEQFF. Here the CDR3 DNA reads TGTGCCACCAGTGAGGCAAGAGGGGCTCGTGATAGTGAGCAGTTCTTC.

The chain is built from TRBV29-1 and TRBJ2-7; 14 nucleotides agree with TRBD2. The length of the CDR3 is 15 residues. Germline lookup yields CDR1 SQVTM and CDR2 ANQGSEA. Unmatched junction bases numbered 1, after V lost 1 base and J lost 2 bases. This CDR3 reads CSVEGGLAGAYEQYF. The CDR3 DNA reads as TGCAGCGTTGAAGGGGGACTAGCGGGGGCCTACGAGCAGTACTTC.

This rearrangement joins TRBV4-2 to TRBJ1-1; no reliable D call. The CDR3 covers 12 residues. Germline CDR1 is LGHNA and CDR2 is YNFKEQ. The ends were cut back, 1 base at V and 5 bases at J, with 5 bases in the middle. The CDR3 DNA sequence: TGTGCCAGCAGCCAAGTCCGGACTGAAGCTTTCTTT. Translation: CASSQVRTEAFF.

The rearrangement links TRBV3-1 to TRBJ1-1; possible D gene TRBD1, 6 bases. The CDR3 consists of 16 residues. In germline, CDR1 is LGHDT, CDR2 YNNKEL (reference sequence). The germline V and J ends were trimmed by 0 bases and 11 bases, with 22 bases remaining between them. The CDR3 DNA reads TGTGCCAGCAGCCAAGATGACGGACAGTTCTCGGTTAATGCTTTCTTT. Its translation: CASSQDDGQFSVNAFF.

The genes are TRBV18 and TRBJ2-5; TRBD2 aligns across 8 bases. The CDR3 runs 14 residues. V trimming: 3 bases; J trimming: 4 bases; junction bases outside the gene matches: 4. The germline V gene encodes CDR1 KGHSH and CDR2 LQKENI. Here the CDR3 DNA reads TGTGCCAGCTCACCGGGAAGCGGGGGAGAGACCCAGTACTTC. It codes for CASSPGSGGETQYF. Complete variable domain (other parts from reference TRBV18 and TRBJ2-5): NAGVMQNPRHLVRRRGQEARLRCSPMKGHSHVYWYRQLPEEGLKFMVYLQKENIIDESGMPKERFSAEFPKEGPSILRIQQVVRGDSAAYFCASSPGSGGETQYFGPGTRLLVL.

The sample holds many counts of this clonotype. V and J are TRBV6-2 or TRBV6-3 and TRBJ2-3; 13 nucleotides agree with TRBD2. Germline V gene lookup returns CDR1 MNHEY and CDR2 SVGEGT. Losses at the gene ends were 0 bases for V and 7 bases for J; bases not matched to a gene: 4. This CDR3 has 16 amino acids. The CDR3: CASSYSPGLAGNTQYF. CDR3 bases: TGTGCCAGCAGTTACTCGCCGGGACTAGCGGGGAATACGCAGTATTTT.

V usage is TRBV12-5 and J usage is TRBJ2-7; D not certain. CDR3 length: 16 amino acids. Germline V gene data show CDR1 as LGHNT and CDR2 as FRNRAP. The V end was cut by 2 bases, the J end by 3 bases, with 17 bases between. CDR3 residues: CASGLQLTRSNYEQYF. The CDR3 DNA is TGTGCTAGTGGTTTGCAGCTAACGAGATCCAACTACGAGCAGTACTTC.

This chain links TRBV6-5 with TRBJ2-7; TRBD2 agrees at 7 bases. Looked up from germline, CDR1 is MNHEY and CDR2 is SVGAGI. Trimming at V came to 7 bases and at J to 0 bases, leaving 9 bases not matched to a gene. CDR3 length equals 15 residues. CDR3 in amino acids: CASTALAVPSYEQYF. The DNA for the CDR3 is TGTGCCAGCACCGCGCTAGCGGTTCCCTCCTACGAGCAGTACTTC.

This clonotype was counted only a few times. The chain recombines TRBV5-4 with TRBJ2-3; 8 bases fit TRBD2. The CDR3 contains 15 residues. The V gene end was trimmed by 2 bases and the J gene end by 0 bases; junction bases not matched to a gene: 2. In germline, CDR1 is SGHNT, CDR2 YYREEE (reference sequence). The CDR3 region is CASSLSSGSTDTQYF. CDR3 sequence (DNA): TGTGCCAGCAGCTTATCTAGCGGGAGCACAGATACGCAGTATTTT.

The CDR3 DNA reads as TGTGCCAGTAGAGAAAGGACAGGCAGCTCTGGGGCCAACGTCCTGACTTTC. This sequence encodes CASRERTGSSGANVLTF. This rearrangement joins TRBV19 to TRBJ2-6; 7 bases agree with TRBD1. Looked up from germline, CDR1 is LNHDA and CDR2 is SQIVND (reference sequence). The CDR3 contains 17 residues. V was pared by 6 bases and J by 0 bases, with 8 bases of the junction left unmatched.

The table lists this clonotype with a few counts. V is TRBV30 and J is TRBJ1-1, with D possibly TRBD1 on 6 matching bases. V was clipped by 2 bases and J by 5 bases, with 9 bases between them. The CDR3 is 12 amino acids. In germline, CDR1 is GTSNPN, CDR2 SVGIG (reference sequence). CDR3 bases: TGTGCCTGGAGTCCAGGACAGACTGAAGCTTTCTTT. It codes for CAWSPGQTEAFF.

This clonotype was seen a few times. The chain joins TRBV20-1 to TRBJ2-7; D not resolved. CDR1 is DFQATT and CDR2 is SNEGSKA in the germline V gene (reference sequence). V dropped 0 bases and J dropped 2 bases, with 17 bases sitting between them. This CDR3 has 16 amino acids. CDR3 sequence reads: CSARDTAAQATYEQYF. The CDR3, as DNA: TGCAGTGCTAGAGATACCGCGGCCCAGGCCACCTACGAGCAGTACTTC.

In its sample, this clonotype was seen many times. The gene calls are TRBV20-1 and TRBJ1-2, with 10 nucleotides matching TRBD1. The CDR3 is 15 amino acids. The germline V gene encodes CDR1 DFQATT and CDR2 SNEGSKA (reference sequence). V was clipped by 5 bases and J by 4 bases; unmatched bases: 10. This chain's CDR3 is CSAPNRDRGTYGYTF. CDR3 DNA sequence: TGCAGTGCTCCTAACCGGGACAGGGGCACCTATGGCTACACCTTC.

This clonotype came up once. The V gene is TRBV11-2, the J gene TRBJ2-4, with D uncertain. V shed 1 base and J shed 0 bases, with 7 bases lying between them. CDR1 SGHAT and CDR2 FQNNGV come from the germline V gene. This CDR3 has 15 residues. The CDR3 nucleotides are TGTGCCAGCAGCTTAGTCAGGCTAGCCAAAAACATTCAGTACTTC. Amino acid sequence: CASSLVRLAKNIQYF.

In this sample, this clonotype turned up a few times. The CDR3 DNA follows: TGCAGTGCTAGAGACCCAGATTATCAGCCCCAGCATTTT. Its translation: CSARDPDYQPQHF. This chain joins TRBV20-1 and TRBJ1-5; D unresolved. V was clipped by 0 bases and J by 5 bases, with 8 bases between them. The CDR3 runs 13 residues. The germline gives CDR1 DFQATT, CDR2 SNEGSKA (reference sequence).

This clonotype was recorded a few times. The chain links TRBV27 to TRBJ2-7; D is perhaps TRBD1 (5 bases). The CDR3 extends over 14 amino acids. The V gene lost 5 bases and the J gene lost 3 bases, with 14 bases spanning the gap. Germline-derived CDR1 and CDR2 are MNHEY and SMNVEV (reference sequence). The CDR3 spells CASSPDPQGYEQYF. The CDR3, as DNA: TGTGCCAGCAGTCCAGACCCCCAGGGCTACGAGCAGTACTTC.

A few counts support this clonotype. The chain links TRBV29-1 to TRBJ1-1; maybe TRBD1 (5 bases). The germline V and J ends were trimmed by 7 bases and 6 bases, with 9 bases remaining between them. Germline lookup yields CDR1 SQVTM and CDR2 ANQGSEA. The CDR3 totals 10 residues. The DNA of the CDR3 is TGCAGCGGAGGGGTTGCTGAAGCTTTCTTT. Protein: CSGGVAEAFF.

The chain recombines TRBV19 with TRBJ2-7, with 7 bases aligning to TRBD1. This CDR3 comprises 15 residues. The ends lost 2 bases at V and 2 bases at J; junction bases unmatched: 6. Germline V lookup: CDR1 LNHDA, CDR2 SQIVND (reference sequence). The CDR3 nucleotides are TGTGCCAGTAGTATAATAGGGCAGGGGGCCTACGAGCAGTACTTC. It yields the protein CASSIIGQGAYEQYF.

This clonotype appeared a single time. The chain uses TRBV30 and TRBJ1-5; a possible D gene is TRBD1 (6 bases). The CDR3 runs 13 residues. V shed 5 bases and J shed 6 bases, with 14 bases lying between them. CDR1 is GTSNPN, CDR2 SVGIG, per germline (reference sequence). The CDR3 bases are TGTGCCTGGGGTCAGGGGAACACTCAGCCCCAGCATTTT. Amino acids: CAWGQGNTQPQHF. The full variable domain, in which reference TRBV30 and TRBJ1-5 provide the parts outside the CDR3, is SQTIHQWPATLVQPVGSPLSLECTVEGTSNPNLYWYRQAAGRGLQLLFYSVGIGQISSEVPQNLSASRPQDRQFILSSKKLLLSDSGFYLCAWGQGNTQPQHFGDGTRLSIL.